The 18 T cell receptor beta chains below all came from one sample that was sequenced in a study of blood T cell repertoires in COVID-19. Clones were sequenced by immunoSEQ multiplex PCR, and TCRdb holds only the in-frame ones, with some missing. The data show tens of thousands of clones, approximately 80% seen once. The sequenced material came from peripheral blood. All receptors come from a woman in her sixties or seventies with acute or convalescent COVID-19.

This sequence joins TRBV5-1 and TRBJ2-7; 9 bases are shared with TRBD1. The V gene end was trimmed by 0 bases and the J gene end by 2 bases; junction bases not matched to a gene: 3. Germline V CDR1 and CDR2: SGHRS, YFSETQ. This CDR3 region has 15 residues. CDR3 in DNA: TGCGCCAGCAGCTTGGCTGGGACAGGGCCCTACGAGCAGTACTTC. This translates into CASSLAGTGPYEQYF. Combining the CDR3 with reference TRBV5-1 and TRBJ2-7 gives the whole variable domain KAGVTQTPRYLIKTRGQQVTLSCSPISGHRSVSWYQQTPGQGLQFLFEYFSETQRNKGNFPGRFSGRQFSNSRSEMNVSTLELGDSALYLCASSLAGTGPYEQYFGPGTRLTVT.

The rearrangement links TRBV7-2 to TRBJ1-2, with a weak D call TRBD1 (6 bases). CDR1 SGHTA and CDR2 FQGNSA come from the germline V gene. The CDR3 extends over 15 amino acids. V was pared by 2 bases and J by 9 bases, with 19 bases between. CDR3 coding DNA: TGTGCCAGCAGCTTATCGCCACGAGGACAGACAAGCTACACCTTC. Translation: CASSLSPRGQTSYTF. Drawing the rest from reference TRBV7-2 and TRBJ1-2, the complete variable domain is GAGVSQSPSNKVTEKGKDVELRCDPISGHTALYWYRQSLGQGLEFLIYFQGNSAPDKSGLPSDRFSAERTGGSVSTLTIQRTQQEDSAVYLCASSLSPRGQTSYTFGSGTRLTVV.

The chain employs TRBV6-1 and TRBJ1-1, with no clear D. The CDR3 sequence is 13 residues long. The germline V gene encodes CDR1 MNHNS and CDR2 SASEGT. The V gene lost 3 bases and the J gene lost 2 bases, with 7 bases spanning the gap. CDR3 nucleotide sequence: TGTGCCAGCAGTGACAACAGCAACACTGAAGCTTTCTTT. Translated: CASSDNSNTEAFF.

The genes are TRBV29-1 and TRBJ1-1, with D maybe TRBD1 (6 bases). This CDR3 comprises 13 residues. The germline CDR1 and CDR2 sequences are SQVTM and ANQGSEA. Trimming shortened V by 6 bases and J by 1 base, and 12 bases separated the two germline ends. CDR3 coding DNA: TGCAGCGTAGCCTACAGGGAGAACACTGAAGCTTTCTTT. Translating gives CSVAYRENTEAFF.

The rearrangement uses TRBV5-4 and TRBJ2-7, with TRBD1 identical over 9 bases. With 4 bases clipped from V and 0 bases from J, the junction kept 5 bases outside the gene matches. CDR1 and CDR2 (germline): SGHNT, YYREEE (reference sequence). This CDR3 contains 15 residues. CDR3 DNA sequence: TGTGCCAGCAGCCCACGGGACAGGGACTCCTACGAGCAGTACTTC. Amino acid sequence: CASSPRDRDSYEQYF.

V and J are TRBV7-2 and TRBJ1-6, with TRBD1 as a possible D gene (5 bases). Germline V gene data show CDR1 as SGHTA and CDR2 as FQGNSA. V lost 2 bases and J lost 7, with 18 bases in between. The CDR3 spans 17 residues. CDR3 DNA: TGTGCCAGCAGCTTATCCAGGGATTGGTGCGGAAATTCACCCCTCCACTTT. Translating it yields CASSLSRDWCGNSPLHF.

The V call is TRBV9, the J call TRBJ1-1; D may be TRBD1 (6 bases). Germline V CDR1 and CDR2: SGDLS, YYNGEE. V lost 0 bases and J lost 6, with 18 bases in between. CDR3 length: 16 residues. CDR3 protein: CASSVEPRGARSEAFF. In DNA form, the CDR3 reads TGTGCCAGCAGCGTAGAACCTCGGGGGGCGAGGTCTGAAGCTTTCTTT.

The chain is built from TRBV6-6 and TRBJ1-4; 8 bases line up with TRBD1. Germline values: CDR1 MNHNY, CDR2 SVGAGI (reference sequence). Trimming cost V 7 bases and J 7 bases; bases outside gene matches: 5. The CDR3 is 13 residues long. CDR3 protein: CASNQGAGEKLFF. In DNA, the CDR3 is TGTGCCAGCAACCAGGGGGCTGGTGAAAAACTGTTTTTT.

This chain joins TRBV19 and TRBJ2-5; the match to TRBD2 covers 10 bases. The junction had 8 bases not matched to a gene; V was cut back by 5 bases and J by 2 bases. CDR1 is LNHDA and CDR2 is SQIVND in the germline V gene (reference sequence). The CDR3 spans 16 residues. The CDR3, as DNA: TGTGCCAGTAGTGGCATAGCGGGGGGTCCTCAAGAGACCCAGTACTTC. It encodes CASSGIAGGPQETQYF.

The chain couples TRBV5-4 to TRBJ2-1, with 8 bases identical to TRBD1. Germline V CDR1 and CDR2: SGHNT, YYREEE (reference sequence). The CDR3 spans 16 residues. The V and J ends lost 4 bases and 3 bases, in that order; junction bases with no gene match: 9. CDR3 in DNA: TGTGCCAGCAGCGGCCGGACAGGGTTCCTCTACAATGAGCAGTTCTTC. Amino acid sequence: CASSGRTGFLYNEQFF. The full variable domain, with the rest looked up from reference TRBV5-4 and TRBJ2-1, is ETGVTQSPTHLIKTRGQQVTLRCSSQSGHNTVSWYQQALGQGPQFIFQYYREEENGRGNFPPRFSGLQFPNYSSELNVNALELDDSALYLCASSGRTGFLYNEQFFGPGTRLTVL.

The rearrangement links TRBV7-9 to TRBJ2-5; 11 nucleotides line up with TRBD2. V lost 6 bases and J lost 0; bases outside the gene matches: 6. The CDR3 consists of 16 residues. Germline CDR1 SEHNR, CDR2 FQNEAQ (reference sequence). The CDR3 is CASSFPSGGYQETQYF. The CDR3, as DNA: TGTGCCAGCAGTTTTCCTAGCGGGGGGTACCAAGAGACCCAGTACTTC.

The chain combines TRBV6-2 or TRBV6-3 with TRBJ1-6; D unclear. V was shortened by 3 bases and J by 9 bases, with 12 bases between the two germline ends. The CDR3 contains 14 residues. Germline values: CDR1 MNHEY, CDR2 SVGEGT. The CDR3 reads CASSYSSKSSPLHF. CDR3 coding DNA: TGTGCCAGCAGTTATTCCAGTAAAAGTTCACCCCTCCACTTT.

The chain uses TRBV2 and TRBJ2-5, with D possibly matching TRBD2 (5 bases). V lost 7 bases, J lost 10 bases, and 22 bases lay in between. The CDR3 has 14 residues. Germline V gene sequence: CDR1 SNHLY, CDR2 FYNNEI. In nucleotides, the CDR3 is TGTGCCAGCAAGGGTGCCGGTGCCCTGGGGAGCCAGTACTTC. As protein: CASKGAGALGSQYF.

This chain uses TRBV11-2 with TRBJ1-1, with D unresolved. This CDR3 comprises 14 residues. V was shortened by 4 bases and J by 2 bases, with 11 bases between the two germline ends. CDR1 and CDR2 (germline): SGHAT, FQNNGV. CDR3 in amino acids: CASSSWATNTEAFF. Written as DNA, the CDR3 is TGTGCCAGCAGCTCGTGGGCCACAAACACTGAAGCTTTCTTT. Looking up the rest from reference TRBV11-2 and TRBJ1-1 gives the full variable domain: EAGVAQSPRYKIIEKRQSVAFWCNPISGHATLYWYQQILGQGPKLLIQFQNNGVVDDSQLPKDRFSAERLKGVDSTLKIQPAKLEDSAVYLCASSSWATNTEAFFGQGTRLTVV.

CDR3 amino acids: CASSSSTMNTEAFF. The CDR3 DNA reads as TGTGCCAGCAGCTCTAGTACCATGAACACTGAAGCTTTCTTT. The V gene is TRBV11-1, the J gene TRBJ1-1, with D unclear. V was clipped by 4 bases and J by 0 bases, with 9 bases between them. The CDR3 consists of 14 residues. CDR1 and CDR2 (germline): SGHAT, FQDESV (reference sequence). Full variable domain (missing parts from reference TRBV11-1 and TRBJ1-1): EAEVAQSPRYKITEKSQAVAFWCDPISGHATLYWYRQILGQGPELLVQFQDESVVDDSQLPKDRFSAERLKGVDSTLKIQPAELGDSAMYLCASSSSTMNTEAFFGQGTRLTVV.

This chain uses TRBV27 with TRBJ1-6, with 8 positions matching TRBD1. There are 16 residues in the CDR3. V was pared by 2 bases and J by 9 bases, with 9 bases of the junction left unmatched. Germline CDR1 MNHEY, CDR2 SMNVEV (reference sequence). CDR3 DNA: TGTGCCAGCAGTTTAGGCAGGGGGCTAAGTGGTTCACCCCTCCACTTT. This gives the protein CASSLGRGLSGSPLHF.

This chain uses TRBV3-1 (or the pseudogene TRBV3-2) with TRBJ1-1; D may be TRBD1 (6 bases). V was trimmed by 2 bases and J by 9 bases, leaving 10 bases between them. This CDR3 has 12 amino acids. Germline CDR1 is LGHDT and CDR2 is YNNKEL (reference sequence). The CDR3 region is CASSQIGQKAFF. In nucleotides, the CDR3 is TGTGCCAGCAGCCAAATTGGACAGAAAGCTTTCTTT.

Turning to this clone: Sequence at one end of the junction differs from germline and may be a read error. This rearrangement joins TRBV4-1 to TRBJ2-7; 7 positions match TRBD1. CDR3 length: 16 amino acids. Germline V gene lookup returns CDR1 MGHRA and CDR2 YSYEKL. CDR3 in amino acids: CASRQDTLTGRNEQYF. The CDR3 coding sequence is TGCGCCAGCAGGCAAGATACCCTGACAGGGAGAAACGAGCAGTACTTC.